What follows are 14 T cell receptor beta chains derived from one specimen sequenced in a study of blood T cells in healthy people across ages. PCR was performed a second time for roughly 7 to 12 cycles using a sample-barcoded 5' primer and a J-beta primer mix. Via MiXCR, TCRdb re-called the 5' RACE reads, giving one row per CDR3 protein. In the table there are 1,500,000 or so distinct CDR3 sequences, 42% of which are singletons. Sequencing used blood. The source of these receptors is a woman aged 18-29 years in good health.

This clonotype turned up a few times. CDR3 residues: CASSGTGGLNEKLFF. In DNA form, the CDR3 reads TGCGCCAGCAGCGGGACAGGGGGCCTTAATGAAAAACTGTTTTTT. V is TRBV5-1 and J is TRBJ1-4, with TRBD1 matching over 12 bases. Germline V gene data show CDR1 as SGHRS and CDR2 as YFSETQ. With 4 bases clipped from V and 4 bases from J, the junction kept 2 bases outside the gene matches. The CDR3 has 15 residues.

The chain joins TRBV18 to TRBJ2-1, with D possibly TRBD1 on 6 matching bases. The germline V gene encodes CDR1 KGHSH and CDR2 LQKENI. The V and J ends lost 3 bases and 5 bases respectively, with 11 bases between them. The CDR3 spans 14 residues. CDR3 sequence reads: CASSPIQGHNEQFF. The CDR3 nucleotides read TGTGCCAGCTCACCTATACAGGGACACAATGAGCAGTTCTTC.

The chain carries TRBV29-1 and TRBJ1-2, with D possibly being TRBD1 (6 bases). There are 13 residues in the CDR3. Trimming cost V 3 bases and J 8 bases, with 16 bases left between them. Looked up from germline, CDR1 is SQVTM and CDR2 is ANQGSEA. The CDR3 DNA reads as TGCAGCGTTGAGCAACAGGGAAGTTGGGGCTACACCTTC. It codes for CSVEQQGSWGYTF.

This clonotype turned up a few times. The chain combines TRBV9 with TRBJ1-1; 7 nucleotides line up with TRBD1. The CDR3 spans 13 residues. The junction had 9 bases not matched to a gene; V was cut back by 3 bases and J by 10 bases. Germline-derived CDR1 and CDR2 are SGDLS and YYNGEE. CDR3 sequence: CASSGRQGGGAFF. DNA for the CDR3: TGTGCCAGCAGCGGAAGACAGGGCGGAGGAGCTTTCTTT.

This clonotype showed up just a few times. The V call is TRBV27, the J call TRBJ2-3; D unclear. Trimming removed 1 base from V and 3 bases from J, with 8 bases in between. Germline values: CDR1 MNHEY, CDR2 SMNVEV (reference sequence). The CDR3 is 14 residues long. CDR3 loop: CASSLFPGTDTQYF. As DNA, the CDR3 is TGTGCCAGCAGTTTATTCCCCGGGACAGATACGCAGTATTTT.

The CDR3 region is CASSSGGIGYYEQYF. Written as DNA, the CDR3 is TGTGCCAGCAGCTCGGGAGGCATCGGGTACTACGAGCAGTACTTC. This chain connects TRBV7-2 to TRBJ2-7; 7 bases are shared with TRBD2. Trimming removed 4 bases from V and 3 bases from J; junction bases left unmatched: 9. The CDR3 loop spans 15 amino acids. Germline-derived CDR1 and CDR2 are SGHTA and FQGNSA.

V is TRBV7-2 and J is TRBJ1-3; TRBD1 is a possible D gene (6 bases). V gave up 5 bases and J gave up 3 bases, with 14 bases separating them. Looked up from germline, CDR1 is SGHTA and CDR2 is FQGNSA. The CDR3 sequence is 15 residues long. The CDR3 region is CASSPRGTYGNTIYF. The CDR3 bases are TGTGCCAGCAGCCCCCGAGGGACATATGGAAACACCATATATTTT.

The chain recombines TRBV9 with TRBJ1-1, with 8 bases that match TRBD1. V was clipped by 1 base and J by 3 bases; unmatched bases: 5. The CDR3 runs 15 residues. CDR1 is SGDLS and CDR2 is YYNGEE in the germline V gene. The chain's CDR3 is CASSVTRGPDTEAFF. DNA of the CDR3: TGTGCCAGCAGCGTAACCAGGGGGCCCGACACTGAAGCTTTCTTT.

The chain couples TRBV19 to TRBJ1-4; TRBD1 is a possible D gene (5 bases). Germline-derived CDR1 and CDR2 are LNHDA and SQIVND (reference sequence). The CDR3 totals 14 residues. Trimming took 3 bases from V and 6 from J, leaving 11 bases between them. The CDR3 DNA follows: TGTGCCAGTAGTATGCGGGGGTCTTATGAAAAACTGTTTTTT. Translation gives CASSMRGSYEKLFF.

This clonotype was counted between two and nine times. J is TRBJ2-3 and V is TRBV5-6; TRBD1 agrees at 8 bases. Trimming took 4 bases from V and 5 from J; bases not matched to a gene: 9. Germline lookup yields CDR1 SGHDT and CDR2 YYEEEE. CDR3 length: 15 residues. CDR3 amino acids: CASSLDRVGKDTQYF. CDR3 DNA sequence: TGTGCCAGCAGCCTGGACAGGGTCGGTAAAGATACGCAGTATTTT.

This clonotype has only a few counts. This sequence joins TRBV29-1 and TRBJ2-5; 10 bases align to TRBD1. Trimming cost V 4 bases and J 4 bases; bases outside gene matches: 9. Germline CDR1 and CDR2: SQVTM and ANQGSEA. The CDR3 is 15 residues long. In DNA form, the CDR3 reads TGCAGCGTTGTATCCGGGACAGGGGAGGTAGAGACCCAGTACTTC. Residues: CSVVSGTGEVETQYF.

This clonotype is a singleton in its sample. This chain's CDR3 is CASSPMGQGLNTEAFF. The CDR3 DNA is TGTGCCAGCAGTCCCATGGGACAGGGCTTGAACACTGAAGCTTTCTTT. This chain uses TRBV27 with TRBJ1-1; 9 bases align to TRBD1. CDR3 size: 16 residues. Germline CDR1 and CDR2: MNHEY and SMNVEV (reference sequence). V shed 5 bases and J 0 bases; nucleotides not matched to a gene: 7.

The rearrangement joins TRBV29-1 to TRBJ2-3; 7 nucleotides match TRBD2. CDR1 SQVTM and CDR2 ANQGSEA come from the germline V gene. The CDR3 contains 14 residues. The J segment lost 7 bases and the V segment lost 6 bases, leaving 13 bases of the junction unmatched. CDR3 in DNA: TGCAGCGTCCTAGCGGAAACTCCCGCATATACGCAGTATTTT. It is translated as CSVLAETPAYTQYF.

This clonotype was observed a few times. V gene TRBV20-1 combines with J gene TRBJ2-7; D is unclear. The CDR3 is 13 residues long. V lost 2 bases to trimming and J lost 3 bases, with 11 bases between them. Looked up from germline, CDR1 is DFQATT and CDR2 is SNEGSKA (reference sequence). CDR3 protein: CSARKESHYEQYF. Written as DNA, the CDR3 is TGCAGTGCTAGAAAAGAATCTCACTACGAGCAGTACTTC.